This T cell receptor (beta chain) was sequenced in a study of identical twins. As regards this clonotype: Its target is not known.

The authors used template switching to add a universal primer site and gave cDNA unique molecular identifiers. Each CDR3 protein gets one entry after TCRdb re-called the 5' RACE reads with MiXCR. The profile shows about 530,000 distinct CDR3 sequences, 15% of them singletons. Study conclusions and caveats: The study found weaker excess twin sharing in beta out-of-frame sequences.

Germline loops: CDR1 LGHNA, CDR2 YNFKEQ. With 0 bases removed from V and 1 base from J, the gap between germline ends came to 13 bases. The CDR3 covers 17 residues. The same data also contributed to another study, on yellow fever vaccine responses in identical twins.

The chain links TRBV4-2 to TRBJ1-5, with D tentatively TRBD1 (6 bases). The sample was CD4+ T cells sorted from blood. The sequence was obtained from a woman younger than 30 in good health. CDR3 loop: CASSQDFRQGSNQPQHF. CDR3 coding DNA: TGTGCCAGCAGCCAAGATTTTCGGCAGGGGAGCAATCAGCCCCAGCATTTT.